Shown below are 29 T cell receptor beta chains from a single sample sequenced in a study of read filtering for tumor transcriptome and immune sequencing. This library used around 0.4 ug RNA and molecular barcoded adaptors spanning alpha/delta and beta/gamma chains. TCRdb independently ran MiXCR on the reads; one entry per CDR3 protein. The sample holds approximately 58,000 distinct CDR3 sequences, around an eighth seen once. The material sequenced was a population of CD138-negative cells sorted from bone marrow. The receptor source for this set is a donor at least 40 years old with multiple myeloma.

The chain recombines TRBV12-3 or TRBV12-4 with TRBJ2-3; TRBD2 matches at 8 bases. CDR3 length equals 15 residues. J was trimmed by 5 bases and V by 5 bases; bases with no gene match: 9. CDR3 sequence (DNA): TGTGCCAGCAGTAAACCGGGACTAGGCAGAGATACGCAGTATTTT. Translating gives CASSKPGLGRDTQYF.

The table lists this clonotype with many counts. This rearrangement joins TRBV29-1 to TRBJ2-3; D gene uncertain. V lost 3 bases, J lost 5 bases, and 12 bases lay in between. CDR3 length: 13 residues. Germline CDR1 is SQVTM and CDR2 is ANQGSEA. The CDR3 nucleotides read TGCAGCGTTGACGTAGGGTTAGGAGATACGCAGTATTTT. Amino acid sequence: CSVDVGLGDTQYF.

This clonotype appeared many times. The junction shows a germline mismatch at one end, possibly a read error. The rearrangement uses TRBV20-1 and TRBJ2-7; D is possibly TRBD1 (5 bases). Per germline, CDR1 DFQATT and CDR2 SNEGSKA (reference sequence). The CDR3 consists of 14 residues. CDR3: CSAPPARAGDEQHF. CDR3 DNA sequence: TGCAGTGCCCCTCCGGCCAGGGCAGGCGACGAGCAGCACTTC.

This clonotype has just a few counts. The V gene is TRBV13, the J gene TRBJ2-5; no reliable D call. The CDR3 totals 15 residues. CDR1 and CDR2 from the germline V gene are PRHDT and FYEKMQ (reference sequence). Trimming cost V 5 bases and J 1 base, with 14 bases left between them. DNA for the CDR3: TGTGCCAGCAGCCAAACGGCCTACAGCCAAGAGACCCAGTACTTC. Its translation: CASSQTAYSQETQYF.

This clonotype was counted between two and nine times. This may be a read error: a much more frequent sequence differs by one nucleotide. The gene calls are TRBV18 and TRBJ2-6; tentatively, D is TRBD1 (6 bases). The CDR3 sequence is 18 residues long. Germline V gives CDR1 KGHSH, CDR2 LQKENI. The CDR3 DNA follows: TGTGCCAGCACACCACGTAGTTCCCGGACAGCTGGGGCCAACGTCCTGACTTTC. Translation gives CASTPRSSRTAGANVLTF.

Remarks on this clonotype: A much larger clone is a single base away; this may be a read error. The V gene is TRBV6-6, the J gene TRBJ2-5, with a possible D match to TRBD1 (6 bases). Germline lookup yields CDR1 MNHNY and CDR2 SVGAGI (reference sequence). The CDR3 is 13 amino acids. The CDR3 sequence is CASGFQGQETRYF. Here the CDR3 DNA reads TGTGCCAGCGGATTCCAGGGACAAGAGACCCGGTACTTC.

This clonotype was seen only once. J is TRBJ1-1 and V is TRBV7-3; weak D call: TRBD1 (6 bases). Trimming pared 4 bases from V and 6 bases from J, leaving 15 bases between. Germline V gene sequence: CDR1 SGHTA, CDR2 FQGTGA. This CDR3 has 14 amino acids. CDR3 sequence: CASSSGAGAAEAFF. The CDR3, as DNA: TGTGCCAGCAGCTCAGGTGCAGGGGCGGCTGAAGCTTTCTTT.

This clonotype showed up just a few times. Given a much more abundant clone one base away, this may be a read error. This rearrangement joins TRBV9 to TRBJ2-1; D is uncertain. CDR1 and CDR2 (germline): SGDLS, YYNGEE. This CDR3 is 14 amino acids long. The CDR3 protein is CASSVGAANNGQFF. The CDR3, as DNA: TGTGCCAGCAGCGTAGGTGCAGCAAACAATGGGCAGTTCTTC.

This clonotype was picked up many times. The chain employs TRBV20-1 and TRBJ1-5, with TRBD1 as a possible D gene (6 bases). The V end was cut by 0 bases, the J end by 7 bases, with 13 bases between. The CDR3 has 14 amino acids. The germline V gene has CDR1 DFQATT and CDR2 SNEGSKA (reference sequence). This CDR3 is CSARDGGPRQPQHF. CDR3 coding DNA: TGCAGTGCTAGAGATGGGGGCCCTCGGCAGCCCCAGCATTTT.

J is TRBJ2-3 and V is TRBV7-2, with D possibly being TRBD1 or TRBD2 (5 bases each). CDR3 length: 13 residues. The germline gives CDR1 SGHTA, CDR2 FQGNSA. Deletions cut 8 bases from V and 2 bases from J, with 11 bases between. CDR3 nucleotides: TGTGCCAGCCGGGGCTCCGTCACAGATACGCAGTATTTT. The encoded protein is CASRGSVTDTQYF.

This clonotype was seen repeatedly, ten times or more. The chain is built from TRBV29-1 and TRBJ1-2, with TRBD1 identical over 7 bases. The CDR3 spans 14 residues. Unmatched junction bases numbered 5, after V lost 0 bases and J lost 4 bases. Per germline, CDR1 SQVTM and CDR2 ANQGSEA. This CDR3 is CSVEEEGGGYGYTF. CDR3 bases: TGCAGCGTTGAAGAGGAAGGGGGCGGCTATGGCTACACCTTC. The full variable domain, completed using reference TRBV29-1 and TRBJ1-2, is SAVISQKPSRDICQRGTSLTIQCQVDSQVTMMFWYRQQPGQSLTLIATANQGSEATYESGFVIDKFPISRPNLTFSTLTVSNMSPEDSSIYLCSVEEEGGGYGYTFGSGTRLTVV.

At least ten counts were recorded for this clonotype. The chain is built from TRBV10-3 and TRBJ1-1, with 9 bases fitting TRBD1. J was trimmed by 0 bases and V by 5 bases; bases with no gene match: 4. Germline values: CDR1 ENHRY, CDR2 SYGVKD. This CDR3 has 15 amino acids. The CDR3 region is CAISLDRGLNTEAFF. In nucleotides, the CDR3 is TGTGCCATCAGTCTGGACAGGGGTTTGAACACTGAAGCTTTCTTT.

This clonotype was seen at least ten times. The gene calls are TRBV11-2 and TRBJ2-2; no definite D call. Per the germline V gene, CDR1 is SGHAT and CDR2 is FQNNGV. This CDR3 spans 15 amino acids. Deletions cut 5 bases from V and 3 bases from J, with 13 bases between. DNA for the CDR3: TGTGCCAGCAGCCGGGCCAAGGCCCACACCGGGGAGCTGTTTTTT. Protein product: CASSRAKAHTGELFF.

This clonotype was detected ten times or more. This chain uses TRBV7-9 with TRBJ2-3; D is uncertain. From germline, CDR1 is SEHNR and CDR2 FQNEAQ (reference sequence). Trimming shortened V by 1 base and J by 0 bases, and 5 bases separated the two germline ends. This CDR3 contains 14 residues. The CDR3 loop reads CASSLGVSTDTQYF. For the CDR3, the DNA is TGTGCCAGCAGCTTAGGGGTCAGCACAGATACGCAGTATTTT.

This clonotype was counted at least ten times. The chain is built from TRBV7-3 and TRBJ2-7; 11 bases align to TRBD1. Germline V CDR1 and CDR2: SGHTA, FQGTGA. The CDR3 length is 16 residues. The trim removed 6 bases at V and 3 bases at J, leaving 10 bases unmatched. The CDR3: CASRATHGTGGYEQYF. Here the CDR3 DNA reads TGTGCCAGCAGAGCAACTCATGGGACAGGGGGCTACGAGCAGTACTTC. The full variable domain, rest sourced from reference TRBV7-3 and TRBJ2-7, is GAGVSQTPSNKVTEKGKYVELRCDPISGHTALYWYRQSLGQGPEFLIYFQGTGAADDSGLPNDRFFAVRPEGSVSTLKIQRTERGDSAVYLCASRATHGTGGYEQYFGPGTRLTVT.

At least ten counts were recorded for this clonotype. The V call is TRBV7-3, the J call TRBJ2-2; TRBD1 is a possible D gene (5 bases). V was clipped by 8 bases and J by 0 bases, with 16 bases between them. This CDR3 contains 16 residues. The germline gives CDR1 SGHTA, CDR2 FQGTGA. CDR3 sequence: CASAWGKGSNTGELFF. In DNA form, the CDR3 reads TGTGCCAGCGCCTGGGGAAAGGGGTCGAACACCGGGGAGCTGTTTTTT.

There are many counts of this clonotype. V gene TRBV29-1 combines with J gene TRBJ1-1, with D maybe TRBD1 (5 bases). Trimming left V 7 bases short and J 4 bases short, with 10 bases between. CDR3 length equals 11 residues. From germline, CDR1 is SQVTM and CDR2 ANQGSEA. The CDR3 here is CSAQGGTEAFF. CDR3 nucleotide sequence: TGCAGCGCCCAGGGTGGCACTGAAGCTTTCTTT.

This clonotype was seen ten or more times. The CDR3, as DNA: TGTGCCAGCAGCTCGACCCTCGGACTAGCGGGGGAGGATGAGCAGTTCTTC. Protein product: CASSSTLGLAGEDEQFF. V usage is TRBV7-3 and J usage is TRBJ2-1; the match to TRBD2 covers 13 bases. This CDR3 has 17 residues. Losses at the gene ends were 4 bases for V and 8 bases for J; bases not matched to a gene: 11. The germline V gene has CDR1 SGHTA and CDR2 FQGTGA.

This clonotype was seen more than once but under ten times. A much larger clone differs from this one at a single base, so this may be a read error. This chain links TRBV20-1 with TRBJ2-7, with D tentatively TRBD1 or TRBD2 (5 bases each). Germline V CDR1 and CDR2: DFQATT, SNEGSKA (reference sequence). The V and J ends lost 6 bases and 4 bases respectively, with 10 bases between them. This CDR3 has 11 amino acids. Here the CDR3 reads CSAKWGYEQYF. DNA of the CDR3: TGCAGTGCCAAGTGGGGGTACGAGCAGTACTTC.

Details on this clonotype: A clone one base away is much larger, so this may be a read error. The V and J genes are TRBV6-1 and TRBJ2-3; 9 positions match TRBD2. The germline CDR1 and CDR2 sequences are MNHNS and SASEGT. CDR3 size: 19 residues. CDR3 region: CGSSEANPKAGGSTDTQYF. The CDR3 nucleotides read TGTGGCAGCAGTGAAGCCAACCCTAAAGCGGGGGGAAGCACAGATACGCAGTATTTT.

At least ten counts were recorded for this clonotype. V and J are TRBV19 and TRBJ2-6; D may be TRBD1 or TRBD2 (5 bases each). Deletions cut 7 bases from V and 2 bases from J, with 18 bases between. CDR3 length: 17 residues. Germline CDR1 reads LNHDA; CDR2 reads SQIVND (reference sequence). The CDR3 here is CASTSLRDGAGANVLTF. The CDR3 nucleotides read TGTGCCAGTACCTCGCTCCGGGACGGTGCTGGGGCCAACGTCCTGACTTTC.

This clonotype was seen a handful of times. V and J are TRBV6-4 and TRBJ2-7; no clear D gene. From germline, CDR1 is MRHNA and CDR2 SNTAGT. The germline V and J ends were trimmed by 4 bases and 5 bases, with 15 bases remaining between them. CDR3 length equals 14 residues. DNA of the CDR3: TGTGCCAGCAGTGGTTTGGATTCGGTGGACGAGCAGTACTTC. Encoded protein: CASSGLDSVDEQYF.

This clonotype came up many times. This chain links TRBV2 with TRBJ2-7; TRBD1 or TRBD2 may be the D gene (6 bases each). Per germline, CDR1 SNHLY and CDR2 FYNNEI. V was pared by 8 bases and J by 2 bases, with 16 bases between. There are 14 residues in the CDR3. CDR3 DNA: TGTGCCAGCCGGAGTAGGGGGGCGGCCTACGAGCAGTACTTC. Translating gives CASRSRGAAYEQYF.

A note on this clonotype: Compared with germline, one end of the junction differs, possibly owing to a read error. CDR3: CASSYTVTSTGTQYF. In nucleotides, the CDR3 is TGTGCCAGCAGTTACACCGTGACTAGCACAGGTACGCAGTATTTT. The V gene is TRBV6-2 or TRBV6-3, the J gene TRBJ2-3, with 7 bases that match TRBD2. Germline V gene data show CDR1 as MNHEY and CDR2 as SVGEGT. The CDR3 length is 15 residues.

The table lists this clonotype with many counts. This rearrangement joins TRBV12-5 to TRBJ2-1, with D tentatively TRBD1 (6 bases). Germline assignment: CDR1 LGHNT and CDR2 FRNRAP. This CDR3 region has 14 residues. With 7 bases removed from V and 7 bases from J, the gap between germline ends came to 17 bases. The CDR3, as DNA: TGTGCTAGTGCTTGGGGACAAGGAAGAAATGAGCAGTTCTTC. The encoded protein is CASAWGQGRNEQFF.

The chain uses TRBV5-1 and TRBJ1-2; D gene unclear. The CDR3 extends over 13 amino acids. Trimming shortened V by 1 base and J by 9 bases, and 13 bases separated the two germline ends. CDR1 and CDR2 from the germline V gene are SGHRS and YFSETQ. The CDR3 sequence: CASSLSPETCYTF. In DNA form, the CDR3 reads TGCGCCAGCAGCTTGTCTCCGGAGACGTGCTACACCTTC. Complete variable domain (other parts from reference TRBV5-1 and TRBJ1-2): KAGVTQTPRYLIKTRGQQVTLSCSPISGHRSVSWYQQTPGQGLQFLFEYFSETQRNKGNFPGRFSGRQFSNSRSEMNVSTLELGDSALYLCASSLSPETCYTFGSGTRLTVV.

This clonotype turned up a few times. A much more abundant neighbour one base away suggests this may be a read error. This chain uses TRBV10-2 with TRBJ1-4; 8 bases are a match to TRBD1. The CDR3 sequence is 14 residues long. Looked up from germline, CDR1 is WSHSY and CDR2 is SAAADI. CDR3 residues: CASTGTGSNEKLLF. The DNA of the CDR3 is TGCGCCAGCACCGGGACAGGATCTAATGAAAAACTGCTTTTT.

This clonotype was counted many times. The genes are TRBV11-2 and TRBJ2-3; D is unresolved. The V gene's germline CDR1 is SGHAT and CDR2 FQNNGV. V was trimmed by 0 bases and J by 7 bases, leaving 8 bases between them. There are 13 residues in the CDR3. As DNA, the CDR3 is TGTGCCAGCAGCTTAGATTCCAGCTATACGCAGTATTTT. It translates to CASSLDSSYTQYF.

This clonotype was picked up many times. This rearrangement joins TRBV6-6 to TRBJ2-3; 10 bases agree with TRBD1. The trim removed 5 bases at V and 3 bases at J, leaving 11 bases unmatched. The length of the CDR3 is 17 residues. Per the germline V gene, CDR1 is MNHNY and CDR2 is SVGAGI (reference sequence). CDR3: CASSGGQGVGLTDTQYF. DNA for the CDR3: TGTGCCAGCAGTGGCGGACAGGGGGTTGGTCTTACAGATACGCAGTATTTT.